This passage covers 7 T cell receptor beta chains from one sample sequenced in a study of cytomegalovirus exposure and HLA in healthy donors. This PCR relied on a set of 60 Vbeta primers and 13 Jbeta primers. Measured with immunoSEQ multiplex PCR; TCRdb has only the in-frame clones, and not every one. The sample carries 150,000 to 200,000 clones, around 80% recorded once. Input material: PBMCs. These receptors were taken from a woman younger than 45 in good health and CMV-seropositive.

V gene TRBV5-1 combines with J gene TRBJ2-5; D possibly corresponds to TRBD2 (6 bases). Germline V CDR1 and CDR2: SGHRS, YFSETQ. V dropped 0 bases and J dropped 4 bases, with 13 bases sitting between them. The CDR3 has 15 residues. CDR3 nucleotides: TGCGCCAGCAGCTTGGCCGGGACTCTGGTAGAGACCCAGTACTTC. Translated, it gives CASSLAGTLVETQYF. Full variable domain (outside the CDR3, taken from reference TRBV5-1 and TRBJ2-5): KAGVTQTPRYLIKTRGQQVTLSCSPISGHRSVSWYQQTPGQGLQFLFEYFSETQRNKGNFPGRFSGRQFSNSRSEMNVSTLELGDSALYLCASSLAGTLVETQYFGPGTRLLVL.

This chain links TRBV19 with TRBJ1-5, with TRBD1 matching over 10 bases. This CDR3 has 20 amino acids. CDR1 is LNHDA, CDR2 SQIVND, per germline (reference sequence). The J segment lost 3 bases and the V segment lost 3 bases, leaving 17 bases of the junction unmatched. CDR3 nucleotide sequence: TGTGCCAGTAGTATCCACCCAGGCGGGACAGGGGCGATCTTCAATCAGCCCCAGCATTTT. It yields the protein CASSIHPGGTGAIFNQPQHF.

The rearrangement links TRBV28 to TRBJ2-7; D may be TRBD2 (5 bases). The CDR3 runs to 12 residues. Trimming removed 9 bases at V and 2 bases at J, with 11 bases between. Germline V CDR1 and CDR2: MDHEN, SYDVKM. The DNA for the CDR3 is TGTGCCAGTACCGGGAAACCCTACGAGCAGTACTTC. This encodes CASTGKPYEQYF.

The chain carries TRBV6-5 and TRBJ1-2; TRBD1 matches at 7 bases. This CDR3 comprises 14 residues. V lost 7 bases and J lost 0; bases outside the gene matches: 5. The germline gives CDR1 MNHEY, CDR2 SVGAGI. This chain's CDR3 is CASKRDSANYGYTF. The CDR3 DNA follows: TGTGCCAGCAAACGGGACAGCGCTAACTATGGCTACACCTTC.

The chain uses TRBV9 and TRBJ2-1, with TRBD2 as a possible D gene (7 bases). Trimming cost V 0 bases and J 5 bases, with 15 bases left between them. This CDR3 spans 16 amino acids. Germline assignment: CDR1 SGDLS and CDR2 YYNGEE. The DNA of the CDR3 is TGTGCCAGCAGCGTAGGGGGCAGGGGAGGGAACAATGAGCAGTTCTTC. This translates into CASSVGGRGGNNEQFF.

This clone has only a few counts. The V and J genes are TRBV2 and TRBJ1-1; no definite D call. CDR3 size: 12 residues. Per germline, CDR1 SNHLY and CDR2 FYNNEI. Trimming shortened V by 4 bases and J by 1 base, and 4 bases separated the two germline ends. The CDR3 is CASSGQNTEAFF. CDR3 coding DNA: TGTGCCAGCAGTGGACAGAACACTGAAGCTTTCTTT.

V and J are TRBV6-1 and TRBJ2-5; tentatively, D is TRBD2 (5 bases). Matching the DNA end better, TRBJ2-7 makes the J call doubtful. Germline V gene data show CDR1 as MNHNS and CDR2 as SASEGT. The CDR3 sequence is 15 residues long. CDR3 residues: CASSAGGPRLYEQYF. In nucleotides, the CDR3 is TGTGCCAGCAGTGCGGGCGGGCCTCGTCTCTACGAGCAGTACTTC.